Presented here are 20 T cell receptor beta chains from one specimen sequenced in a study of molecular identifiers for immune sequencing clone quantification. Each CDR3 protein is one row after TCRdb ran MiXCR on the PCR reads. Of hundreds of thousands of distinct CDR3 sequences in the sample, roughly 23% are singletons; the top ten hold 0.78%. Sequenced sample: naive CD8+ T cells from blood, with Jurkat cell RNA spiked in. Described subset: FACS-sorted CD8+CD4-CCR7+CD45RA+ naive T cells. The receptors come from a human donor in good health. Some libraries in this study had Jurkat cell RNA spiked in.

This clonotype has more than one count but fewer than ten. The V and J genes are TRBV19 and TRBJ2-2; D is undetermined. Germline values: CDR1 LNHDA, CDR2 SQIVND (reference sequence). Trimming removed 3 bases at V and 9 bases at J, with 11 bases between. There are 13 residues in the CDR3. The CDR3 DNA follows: TGTGCCAGTAGTATCACGTTGGCCAGGGAGCTGTTTTTT. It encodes CASSITLARELFF.

CDR3 bases: TGTGCCAGCAGCCACAGAGTGGGCAGCCAAGAGACCCAGTACTTC. Protein product: CASSHRVGSQETQYF. The V gene is TRBV11-2, the J gene TRBJ2-5; no clear D. From germline, CDR1 is SGHAT and CDR2 FQNNGV. The CDR3 consists of 15 residues. V was pared by 5 bases and J by 1 base, with 14 bases between.

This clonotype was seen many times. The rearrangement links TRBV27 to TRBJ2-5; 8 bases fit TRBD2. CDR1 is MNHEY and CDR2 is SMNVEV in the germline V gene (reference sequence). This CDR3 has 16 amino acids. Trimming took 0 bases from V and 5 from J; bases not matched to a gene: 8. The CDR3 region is CASSLSGLGDLETQYF. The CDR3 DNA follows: TGTGCCAGCAGTTTATCGGGACTAGGGGACCTGGAGACCCAGTACTTC.

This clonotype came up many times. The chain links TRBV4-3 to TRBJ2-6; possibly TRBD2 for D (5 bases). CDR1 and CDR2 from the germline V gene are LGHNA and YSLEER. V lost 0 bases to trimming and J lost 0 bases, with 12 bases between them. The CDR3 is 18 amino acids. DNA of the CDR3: TGCGCCAGCAGCCAAGATGGCGCTAGCAGCTCTGGGGCCAACGTCCTGACTTTC. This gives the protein CASSQDGASSSGANVLTF.

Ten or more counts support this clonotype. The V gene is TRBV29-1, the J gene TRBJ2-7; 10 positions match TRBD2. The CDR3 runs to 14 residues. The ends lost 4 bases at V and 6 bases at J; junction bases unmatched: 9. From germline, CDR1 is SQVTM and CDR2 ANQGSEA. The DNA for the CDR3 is TGCAGCGTTGTAACGCTAGCGGGAGACGGCGAGCAGTACTTC. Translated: CSVVTLAGDGEQYF.

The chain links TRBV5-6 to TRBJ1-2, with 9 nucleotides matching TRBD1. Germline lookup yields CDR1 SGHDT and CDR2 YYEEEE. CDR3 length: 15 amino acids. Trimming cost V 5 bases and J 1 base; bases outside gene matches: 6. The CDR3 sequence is CASRKQGAVNYGYTF. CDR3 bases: TGTGCCAGCAGAAAACAGGGGGCGGTTAACTATGGCTACACCTTC.

In DNA form, the CDR3 reads TGTGCCAGCAGTGAACGGAGAGCCTCAGCCGGGGAGCTGTTTTTT. Amino acid sequence: CASSERRASAGELFF. V and J are TRBV2 and TRBJ2-2, with D hard to call. Germline V gene lookup returns CDR1 SNHLY and CDR2 FYNNEI. The CDR3 totals 15 residues. The germline V and J ends were trimmed by 2 bases and 6 bases, with 13 bases remaining between them.

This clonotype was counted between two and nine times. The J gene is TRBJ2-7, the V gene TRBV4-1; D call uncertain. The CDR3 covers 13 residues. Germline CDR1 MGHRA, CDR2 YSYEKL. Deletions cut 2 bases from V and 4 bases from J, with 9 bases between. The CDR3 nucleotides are TGCGCCAGCAGCCAACAGACTGGATACGAGCAGTACTTC. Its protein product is CASSQQTGYEQYF.

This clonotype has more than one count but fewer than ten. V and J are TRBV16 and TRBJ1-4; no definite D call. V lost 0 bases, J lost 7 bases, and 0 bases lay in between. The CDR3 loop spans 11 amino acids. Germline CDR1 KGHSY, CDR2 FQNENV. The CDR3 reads CASSQSEKLFF. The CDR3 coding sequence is TGTGCCAGCAGCCAATCTGAAAAACTGTTTTTT. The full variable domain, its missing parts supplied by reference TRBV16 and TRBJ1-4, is GEEVAQTPKHLVRGEGQKAKLYCAPIKGHSYVFWYQQVLKNEFKFLISFQNENVFDETGMPKERFSAKCLPNSPCSLEIQATKLEDSAVYFCASSQSEKLFFGSGTQLSVL.

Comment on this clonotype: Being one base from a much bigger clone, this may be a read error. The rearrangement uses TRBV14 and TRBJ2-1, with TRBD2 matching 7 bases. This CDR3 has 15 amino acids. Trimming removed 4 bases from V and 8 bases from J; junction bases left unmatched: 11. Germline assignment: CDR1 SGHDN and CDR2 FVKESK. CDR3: CASSLRTGGSDEQFF. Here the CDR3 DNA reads TGTGCCAGCAGCCTTCGGACTGGCGGGAGTGATGAGCAGTTCTTC. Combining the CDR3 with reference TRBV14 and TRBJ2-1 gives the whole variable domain EAGVTQFPSHSVIEKGQTVTLRCDPISGHDNLYWYRRVMGKEIKFLLHFVKESKQDESGMPNNRFLAERTGGTYSTLKVQPAELEDSGVYFCASSLRTGGSDEQFFGPGTRLTVL.

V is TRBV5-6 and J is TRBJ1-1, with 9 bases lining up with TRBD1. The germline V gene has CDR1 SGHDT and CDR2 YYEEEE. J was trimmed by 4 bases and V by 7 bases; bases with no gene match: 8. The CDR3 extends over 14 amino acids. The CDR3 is CASAPGQGFTEAFF. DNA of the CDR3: TGTGCCAGCGCCCCGGGACAGGGTTTCACTGAAGCTTTCTTT. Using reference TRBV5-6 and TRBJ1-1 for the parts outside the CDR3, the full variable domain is DAGVTQSPTHLIKTRGQQVTLRCSPKSGHDTVSWYQQALGQGPQFIFQYYEEEERQRGNFPDRFSGHQFPNYSSELNVNALLLGDSALYLCASAPGQGFTEAFFGQGTRLTVV.

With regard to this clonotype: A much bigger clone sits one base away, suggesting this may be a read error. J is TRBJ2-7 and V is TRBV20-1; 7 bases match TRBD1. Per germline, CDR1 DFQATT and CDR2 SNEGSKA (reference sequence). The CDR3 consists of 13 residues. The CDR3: CSAVHDRVYEQHF. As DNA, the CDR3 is TGCAGTGCTGTGCATGACAGGGTCTACGAGCAGCACTTC.

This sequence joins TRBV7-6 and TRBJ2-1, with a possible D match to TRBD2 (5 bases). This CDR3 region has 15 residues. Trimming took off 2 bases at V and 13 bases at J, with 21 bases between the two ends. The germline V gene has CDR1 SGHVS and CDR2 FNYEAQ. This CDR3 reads CASSLTAGTYNKQFF. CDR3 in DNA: TGTGCCAGCAGCTTAACGGCGGGTACCTACAATAAACAGTTCTTC.

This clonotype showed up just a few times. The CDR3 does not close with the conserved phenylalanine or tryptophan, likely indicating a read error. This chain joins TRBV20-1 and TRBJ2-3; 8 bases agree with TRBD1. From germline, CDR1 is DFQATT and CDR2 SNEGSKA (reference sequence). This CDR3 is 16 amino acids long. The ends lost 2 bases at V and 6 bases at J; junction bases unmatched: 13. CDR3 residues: CSARRAANRGMDTQYS. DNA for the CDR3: TGCAGTGCTAGACGCGCCGCCAACAGGGGGATGGATACGCAGTATTCT.

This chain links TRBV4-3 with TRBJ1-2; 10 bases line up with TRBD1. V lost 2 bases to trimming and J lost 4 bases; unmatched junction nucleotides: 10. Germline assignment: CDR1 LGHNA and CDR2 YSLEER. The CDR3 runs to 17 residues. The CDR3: CASSQTSGTGVIYGYTF. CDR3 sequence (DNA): TGCGCCAGCAGCCAAACTTCCGGGACAGGGGTAATCTATGGCTACACCTTC.

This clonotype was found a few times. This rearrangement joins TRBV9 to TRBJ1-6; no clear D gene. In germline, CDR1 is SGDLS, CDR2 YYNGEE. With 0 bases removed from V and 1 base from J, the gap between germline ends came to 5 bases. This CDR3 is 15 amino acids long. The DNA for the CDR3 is TGTGCCAGCAGCGTAGGGGATTCCTATAATTCACCCCTCCACTTT. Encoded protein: CASSVGDSYNSPLHF.

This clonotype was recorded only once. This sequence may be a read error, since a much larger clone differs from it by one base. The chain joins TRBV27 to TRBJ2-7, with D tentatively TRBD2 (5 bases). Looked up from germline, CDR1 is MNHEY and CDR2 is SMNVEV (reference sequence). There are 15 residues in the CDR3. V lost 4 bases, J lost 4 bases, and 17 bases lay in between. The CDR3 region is CASSSRHKGGYEQYF. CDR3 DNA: TGTGCCAGCAGTTCCCGCCACAAGGGCGGGTACGAGCAGTACTTC.

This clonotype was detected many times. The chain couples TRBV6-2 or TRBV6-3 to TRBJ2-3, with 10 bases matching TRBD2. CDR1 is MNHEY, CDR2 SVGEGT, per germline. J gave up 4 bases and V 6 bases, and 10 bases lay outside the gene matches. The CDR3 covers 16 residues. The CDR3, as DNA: TGTGCCAGCAGGACTCCGGGACTAGCGTCGGCAGATACGCAGTATTTT. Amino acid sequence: CASRTPGLASADTQYF.

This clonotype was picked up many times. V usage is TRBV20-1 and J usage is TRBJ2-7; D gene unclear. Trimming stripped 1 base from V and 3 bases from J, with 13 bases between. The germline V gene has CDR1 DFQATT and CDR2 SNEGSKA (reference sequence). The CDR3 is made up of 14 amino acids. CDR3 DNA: TGCAGTGCTAGAGGAACAGTCCTCGTCTACGAGCAGTACTTC. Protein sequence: CSARGTVLVYEQYF.

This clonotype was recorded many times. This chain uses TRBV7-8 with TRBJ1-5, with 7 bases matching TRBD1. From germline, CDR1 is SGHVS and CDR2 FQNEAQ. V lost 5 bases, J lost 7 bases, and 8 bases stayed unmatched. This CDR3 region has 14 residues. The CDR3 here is CASSPVTGTQPQHF. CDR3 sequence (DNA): TGTGCCAGCAGCCCAGTGACAGGGACACAGCCCCAGCATTTT. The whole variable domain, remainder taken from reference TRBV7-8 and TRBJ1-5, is GAGVSQSPRYKVAKRGQDVALRCDPISGHVSLFWYQQALGQGPEFLTYFQNEAQLDKSGLPSDRFFAERPEGSVSTLKIQRTQQEDSAVYLCASSPVTGTQPQHFGDGTRLSIL.